This T cell receptor beta chain appears in the sequencing data of a study of T cells in Graves' hyperthyroidism and ophthalmopathy. Study in general: Prior to any treatment, at the point of initial diagnosis, peripheral blood was collected.

At least ten counts were recorded for this clonotype. Antigen: not known. Findings and limits, study-wide: Ophthalmopathy was identified by the model a median approximately 6.9 months ahead of onset. Blood also carried most thyroid clonotypes expanded above 0.001.

V lost 3 bases and J lost 3, with 15 bases in between. This CDR3 has 16 residues. CDR1 is MDHEN, CDR2 SYDVKM, per germline. Patients affected by ophthalmopathy presented a Clinical Activity Score of at least 3, a NOSPECS grade of at least 4, and disease duration below 3 months. TCR beta CDR3 sequences were amplified from RNA transcripts. The TCR CDR3 first-round RT-PCR relied on the HTBI primer set. TCRdb independently ran MiXCR on the multiplex PCR reads; one entry per CDR3 protein. The profile shows about 350,000 distinct CDR3 sequences, over 15% of them singletons. The receptor comes from a woman aged 40 to 55 with Graves' ophthalmopathy. The sequenced sample was blood. The chain carries TRBV28 and TRBJ1-5, with D hard to call. CDR3 in DNA: TGTGCCAGCAGTTTTTATGAGGAAACCTTCAATCAGCCCCAGCATTTT. Its protein product is CASSFYEETFNQPQHF.